A selection of T cell receptor beta chains follows, all from one sample in a study of regulatory dendritic cells for organ transplantation. The table came from immunoSEQ multiplex PCR; TCRdb's copy has only in-frame clones and leaves some out. The table lists over 20,000 clones, about 70% of them singletons. What was sequenced was memory CD4+ T cells from blood. The source is a human donor in good health. The CDR3 runs from the conserved cysteine through the conserved F or W.

V,CDR3
TRBV2,CASHRSREREAFF
TRBV6-1,CASDTGTLNTGELFF
TRBV19,CASRARQGVRSPLHF
TRBV5-4,CASSSENLPNYGYTF
TRBV19,CASSNQHAGTAYEQYF
TRBV29-1,CSVERGAADTQYF
TRBV9,CASSGGLAGGADTQYF
TRBV2,CASSEGSFYSYEQYF
TRBV7-2,CASSLVAEGGGATDTQYF
TRBV5-1,CASSLADAQGTQPQHF
TRBV5-1,CASSHPAGGGEETQYF
TRBV6-5,CASSRTGGGDTEAFF
TRBV10-3,CAISRTSGGEFYNEQFF
TRBV6-5,CASSSGETQYF
TRBV5-1,CASSLAGDGYTF
TRBV19,CASIGRANSPLHF
TRBV9,CASSVEPGLAGSEQFF
TRBV4-2,CASSQETRQDSGNTIYF
TRBV9,CASSVGPHNEQFF
TRBV19,CASTGTGVGNTIYF
TRBV9,CASKALSGSEQFF
TRBV5-1,CASSLDRREDTQYF
TRBV5-6,CASSLGLAVDTQYF
TRBV19,CASSPQHGGGAKNIQYF
TRBV2,CASNQGSGNEQFF
TRBV6-6,CASRLSLSNQPQHF
TRBV15,CATSRPLALRRGNEKLFF
TRBV7-8,CASSLGDKVPRGQYF
TRBV7-2,CASTLGGSDIQYF
TRBV19,CASRREVSAGYTF
TRBV6-6,CASSYSSGGTYNEQFF
TRBV6-6,CASRTGQGLDYGYTF
TRBV7-9,CASRKGTSGANTDTQYF
TRBV4-1,CASSQGHLRDRAGYTF
TRBV15,CATSRVQNTEAFF
TRBV6-1,CASSEVRATRGYTF
TRBV5-1,CASSPGTGGMNTEAFF
TRBV5-8,CASSIPGQGTSPLHF
TRBV6-5,CASRHNEKLFF
TRBV5-1,CASSEAGSQNTEAFF
TRBV10-2,CASTFPTSGGADNEQFF
TRBV18,CASSLYSTGDGYTF
TRBV5-4,CASSVKGGGSGYEQYF
TRBV20-1,CSAEDSYEQYF
TRBV4-3,CASSQDWGGARPQHF
TRBV7-2,CASSRQGSPLHF
TRBV6-5,CASSSGHGSRYEQYF
TRBV15,CATSREVKRGGGEQFF
TRBV5-5,CASSFTGGFGTAEAFF
TRBV5-4,CASRLREAGTYNEQFF
TRBV5-5,CASSRGTGMGSNQPQHF
TRBV5-4,CASSLQGAYEQYF
TRBV27,CASSLSGSGGKETQYF
TRBV5-4,CASSPRLSGGRETQYF